Listed here are 23 T cell receptor beta chains from one sample, sequenced in a study of neurological immune-mediated disorders. TCRdb re-called the 5' RACE reads through MiXCR, storing one row per CDR3 protein. In the table there are tens of thousands of distinct CDR3 sequences, about 15% of which are singletons. Sequencing was performed on PBMCs. The receptors derive from a man between 65 and 85 years old in good health.

The CDR3: CASSLGGAVNEQFF. For the CDR3, the DNA is TGCGCCAGCAGCTTGGGAGGAGCTGTCAATGAGCAGTTCTTC. The V gene is TRBV5-1, the J gene TRBJ2-1; D not certain. In germline, CDR1 is SGHRS, CDR2 YFSETQ. The CDR3 covers 14 residues. Trimming removed 0 bases from V and 6 bases from J, with 10 bases in between.

This clonotype was recorded many times. The CDR3 DNA reads as TGCAGTGCCAACCCTGAGGGCCAGAGCTCCTACGAGCAGTACTTC. Translation: CSANPEGQSSYEQYF. The rearrangement links TRBV20-1 to TRBJ2-7, with D maybe TRBD2 (5 bases). The V gene's germline CDR1 is DFQATT and CDR2 SNEGSKA (reference sequence). Trimming removed 6 bases at V and 0 bases at J, with 18 bases between. CDR3 length: 15 amino acids.

The chain combines TRBV24-1 with TRBJ2-3, with 9 nucleotides matching TRBD2. This CDR3 has 13 amino acids. The ends lost 11 bases at V and 3 bases at J; junction bases unmatched: 5. The germline V gene has CDR1 KGHDR and CDR2 SFDVKD. CDR3 sequence: CASELAGTDTQYF. The CDR3 coding sequence is TGTGCCAGTGAGCTAGCGGGGACAGATACGCAGTATTTT.

This clonotype appeared many times. The chain has TRBV7-3 and TRBJ1-2, with D unresolved. The CDR3 consists of 19 residues. Germline lookup yields CDR1 SGHTA and CDR2 FQGTGA. V shed 5 bases and J shed 0 bases, with 25 bases lying between them. CDR3 loop: CASSPWSRPPYEANYGYTF. CDR3 in DNA: TGTGCCAGCAGCCCGTGGTCGAGGCCACCGTACGAAGCTAACTATGGCTACACCTTC.

This clonotype has at least ten counts. The J gene is TRBJ2-7, the V gene TRBV5-1; 9 bases map to TRBD1. V gave up 2 bases and J gave up 3 bases; unmatched junction bases: 6. CDR3 length equals 15 residues. The germline V gene has CDR1 SGHRS and CDR2 YFSETQ. The CDR3, as DNA: TGCGCCAGCAGCTTTGCCCCGGGACAGGGCTACGAGCAGTACTTC. Protein: CASSFAPGQGYEQYF.

This clonotype was recorded many times. The rearrangement links TRBV12-3 or TRBV12-4 to TRBJ1-5; D remains unclear. The CDR3 length is 15 residues. V was cut by 2 bases and J by 4 bases, with 12 bases left in between. The CDR3 DNA reads as TGTGCCAGCAGTTTATACGGCAGCGGAAATCAGCCCCAGCATTTT. Amino acids: CASSLYGSGNQPQHF.

This clonotype was counted ten times or more. This sequence joins TRBV6-2 or TRBV6-3 and TRBJ2-3, with 9 nucleotides matching TRBD1. The CDR3 covers 17 residues. V was clipped by 4 bases and J by 1 base; unmatched bases: 9. Germline lookup yields CDR1 MNHEY and CDR2 SVGEGT. CDR3 in amino acids: CASSSGTGYRGTDTQYF. CDR3 sequence (DNA): TGTGCCAGCAGTTCCGGGACAGGGTACCGGGGCACAGATACGCAGTATTTT.

With regard to this clonotype: The junction differs from germline at one of its ends, possibly a read error. The V call is TRBV6-6, the J call TRBJ2-1, with D tentatively TRBD2 (6 bases). Germline CDR1 and CDR2: MNHNY and SVGAGI (reference sequence). The CDR3 contains 18 residues. The CDR3 nucleotides are TGTGCCAGCAGTTACTCATCGGGGACTCGCGACTCATACAATAAGCAGTTCTTC. Amino acids: CASSYSSGTRDSYNKQFF.

In this sample, this clonotype turned up many times. This chain connects TRBV7-2 to TRBJ2-4; either TRBD1 or TRBD2 may fit D (6 bases each). This CDR3 contains 14 residues. Deletions cut 0 bases from V and 4 bases from J, with 7 bases between. Germline assignment: CDR1 SGHTA and CDR2 FQGNSA. The CDR3 sequence is CASSLAGGKNIQYF. The CDR3 DNA is TGTGCCAGCAGCTTAGCAGGGGGGAAAAACATTCAGTACTTC. Full variable domain (missing parts from reference TRBV7-2 and TRBJ2-4): GAGVSQSPSNKVTEKGKDVELRCDPISGHTALYWYRQSLGQGLEFLIYFQGNSAPDKSGLPSDRFSAERTGGSVSTLTIQRTQQEDSAVYLCASSLAGGKNIQYFGAGTRLSVL.

The chain carries TRBV6-5 and TRBJ2-3; D is uncertain. The CDR3 consists of 17 residues. Trimming stripped 5 bases from V and 4 bases from J, with 22 bases between. Germline values: CDR1 MNHEY, CDR2 SVGAGI. The CDR3 sequence is CASSPHRSIGTADTQYF. The DNA for the CDR3 is TGTGCCAGCAGTCCCCATAGGTCGATTGGAACGGCAGATACGCAGTATTTT.

This clonotype has a count of ten or more. The rearrangement joins TRBV5-1 to TRBJ2-4, with 12 nucleotides matching TRBD2. This CDR3 has 16 residues. Germline CDR1 and CDR2: SGHRS and YFSETQ. With 4 bases clipped from V and 6 bases from J, the junction kept 8 bases outside the gene matches. CDR3 sequence reads: CASSSSLAGGPNIQYF. CDR3 coding DNA: TGCGCCAGCAGCAGCAGCCTAGCGGGGGGGCCAAACATTCAGTACTTC.

The rearrangement links TRBV7-9 to TRBJ2-7; D possibly corresponds to TRBD2 (6 bases). V lost 7 bases and J 4 bases, leaving 17 bases between the germline ends. The germline V gene encodes CDR1 SEHNR and CDR2 FQNEAQ (reference sequence). The CDR3 totals 14 residues. CDR3 sequence (DNA): TGTGCCAGCACCCCCGGGGACTCCCGGTACGAGCAGTACTTC. It specifies CASTPGDSRYEQYF.

The V call is TRBV5-5, the J call TRBJ1-5; the D is unclear. This CDR3 has 11 residues. Trimming stripped 4 bases from V and 4 bases from J, with 3 bases between. Germline assignment: CDR1 SGHKS and CDR2 YYEKEE (reference sequence). CDR3 sequence (DNA): TGTGCCAGCAGCCGAAATCAGCCCCAGCATTTT. Its translation is CASSRNQPQHF.

In this sample, this clonotype turned up many times. The chain uses TRBV7-2 and TRBJ1-1; the D is unclear. The CDR3 is made up of 15 amino acids. With 1 base removed from V and 5 bases from J, the gap between germline ends came to 14 bases. Germline V CDR1 and CDR2: SGHTA, FQGNSA. CDR3 amino acids: CASSLGAGPGTEAFF. The CDR3 region has the DNA TGTGCCAGCAGCTTAGGGGCCGGGCCGGGGACTGAAGCTTTCTTT.

This clonotype was seen many times. The chain uses TRBV7-2 and TRBJ2-2; possibly TRBD1 for D (6 bases). Looked up from germline, CDR1 is SGHTA and CDR2 is FQGNSA. The V and J ends lost 6 bases and 5 bases respectively, with 10 bases between them. The CDR3 has 13 amino acids. The CDR3 here is CASSSRGTGELFF. The DNA for the CDR3 is TGTGCCAGCAGTTCAAGGGGGACCGGGGAGCTGTTTTTT. The variable domain in full, completed from reference TRBV7-2 and TRBJ2-2, reads GAGVSQSPSNKVTEKGKDVELRCDPISGHTALYWYRQSLGQGLEFLIYFQGNSAPDKSGLPSDRFSAERTGGSVSTLTIQRTQQEDSAVYLCASSSRGTGELFFGEGSRLTVL.

The V and J genes are TRBV2 and TRBJ1-2; 7 bases map to TRBD1. Germline CDR1 SNHLY, CDR2 FYNNEI. This CDR3 region has 17 residues. The CDR3 DNA reads TGTGCTAGTACCCGGGGGACAGTCGTATCTCTTAACTATGGCTACACCTTC. It yields the protein CASTRGTVVSLNYGYTF.

Ten or more counts support this clonotype. This chain uses TRBV19 with TRBJ2-4, with 7 bases lining up with TRBD2. With V trimmed by 6 bases and J by 3 bases, 5 bases remained unmatched. The CDR3 is 14 amino acids. CDR1 and CDR2 (germline): LNHDA, SQIVND (reference sequence). CDR3 DNA sequence: TGTGCCAGTAGCTTAAGCGGGGTCAAAAACATTCAGTACTTC. It encodes CASSLSGVKNIQYF.

This clonotype was picked up many times. The chain couples TRBV7-2 to TRBJ1-2; 7 bases fit TRBD1. V lost 1 base to trimming and J lost 3 bases; unmatched junction nucleotides: 11. The CDR3 consists of 17 residues. The V gene's germline CDR1 is SGHTA and CDR2 FQGNSA. The CDR3 protein is CASSLDLGRQGHYGYTF. The CDR3 region has the DNA TGTGCCAGCAGCTTAGATCTAGGGAGACAGGGCCACTATGGCTACACCTTC. Looking up the rest from reference TRBV7-2 and TRBJ1-2 gives the full variable domain: GAGVSQSPSNKVTEKGKDVELRCDPISGHTALYWYRQSLGQGLEFLIYFQGNSAPDKSGLPSDRFSAERTGGSVSTLTIQRTQQEDSAVYLCASSLDLGRQGHYGYTFGSGTRLTVV.

This clonotype has at least ten counts. The chain combines TRBV29-1 with TRBJ2-7; 7 bases align to TRBD1. Germline CDR1 is SQVTM and CDR2 is ANQGSEA. J was trimmed by 0 bases and V by 4 bases; bases with no gene match: 6. The CDR3 consists of 14 residues. The CDR3, as DNA: TGCAGCGTTGTACGGGACAGAAACTCCTACGAGCAGTACTTC. Protein product: CSVVRDRNSYEQYF.

This clonotype came up many times. The V call is TRBV4-1, the J call TRBJ2-3; 12 nucleotides align to TRBD2. This CDR3 has 21 amino acids. Germline V gives CDR1 MGHRA, CDR2 YSYEKL. The V and J ends lost 4 bases and 2 bases, in that order; junction bases with no gene match: 19. The CDR3 spells CASSPDSVLGLAGPHTDTQYF. DNA for the CDR3: TGCGCCAGCAGCCCCGACTCTGTCCTCGGACTAGCGGGGCCACACACAGATACGCAGTATTTT.

This clonotype has at least ten counts. The chain joins TRBV7-2 to TRBJ2-5; no clear D gene. The V gene lost 3 bases and the J gene lost 5 bases, with 10 bases spanning the gap. Germline CDR1 SGHTA, CDR2 FQGNSA. The CDR3 runs 13 residues. The CDR3 loop reads CASSLVGQETQYF. DNA for the CDR3: TGTGCCAGCAGCTTGGTAGGGCAGGAGACCCAGTACTTC.

Ten or more counts support this clonotype. This chain connects TRBV9 to TRBJ2-3; D may be TRBD1 (6 bases). Germline CDR1 and CDR2: SGDLS and YYNGEE. The CDR3 contains 15 residues. V was trimmed by 4 bases and J by 4 bases, leaving 16 bases between them. The CDR3 protein is CASSLQGRVADTQYF. CDR3 DNA: TGTGCCAGCAGCCTACAGGGCAGGGTAGCAGATACGCAGTATTTT.

This clonotype was counted many times. The chain combines TRBV24-1 with TRBJ2-7; the match to TRBD1 covers 11 bases. Per the germline V gene, CDR1 is KGHDR and CDR2 is SFDVKD. The V and J ends lost 1 base and 6 bases, in that order; junction bases with no gene match: 13. The length of the CDR3 is 18 residues. DNA for the CDR3: TGTGCCACCAGTGATTTCGGTGGGACAGGGGGTGGATTAGGCGAGCAGTACTTC. Amino acids: CATSDFGGTGGGLGEQYF.